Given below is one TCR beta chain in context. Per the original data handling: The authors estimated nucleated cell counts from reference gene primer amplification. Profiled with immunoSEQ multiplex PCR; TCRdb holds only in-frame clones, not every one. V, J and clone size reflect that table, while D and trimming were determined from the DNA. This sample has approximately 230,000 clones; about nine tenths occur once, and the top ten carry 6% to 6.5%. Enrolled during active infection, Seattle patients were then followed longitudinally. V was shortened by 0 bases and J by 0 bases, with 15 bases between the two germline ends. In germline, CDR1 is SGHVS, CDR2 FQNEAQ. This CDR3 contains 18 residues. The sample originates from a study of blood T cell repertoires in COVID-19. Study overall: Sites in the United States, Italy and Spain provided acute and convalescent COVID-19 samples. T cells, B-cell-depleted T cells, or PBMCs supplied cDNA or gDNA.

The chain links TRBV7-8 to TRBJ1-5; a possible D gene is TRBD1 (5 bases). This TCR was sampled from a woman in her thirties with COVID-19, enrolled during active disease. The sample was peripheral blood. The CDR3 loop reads CASSLAPPQAYSNQPQHF. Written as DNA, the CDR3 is TGTGCCAGCAGCTTAGCGCCCCCACAGGCATATAGCAATCAGCCCCAGCATTTT. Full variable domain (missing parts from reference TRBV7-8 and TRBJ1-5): GAGVSQSPRYKVAKRGQDVALRCDPISGHVSLFWYQQALGQGPEFLTYFQNEAQLDKSGLPSDRFFAERPEGSVSTLKIQRTQQEDSAVYLCASSLAPPQAYSNQPQHFGDGTRLSIL.